A selection of T cell receptor beta chains follows, all from one sample in a study of cytomegalovirus exposure and HLA in healthy donors. Some clones are missing from TCRdb's copy, which holds only in-frame ones; the method was immunoSEQ multiplex PCR. The sample records around 92,000 clones, about 83% being singletons. The material sequenced was PBMCs. These receptors were taken from a man in his 60s in good health and CMV-seropositive. Both conserved end residues are part of each CDR3. D genes are given only for firm matches. Clone size appears in some rows only: once, few, many, or a class for an expanded clone.

>TRBV4-3|.|.|TRBJ2-7
CASSQDARVYEQYF
TGCGCCAGCAGCCAAGACGCCCGAGTCTACGAGCAGTACTTC
>TRBV5-4|.|TRBD1|TRBJ2-1
CASSLGGQGLVHEQFF
TGTGCCAGCAGCTTGGGGGGACAGGGGTTAGTCCATGAGCAGTTCTTC
>TRBV29-1|.|TRBD1|TRBJ1-2
CSVGSGAGTGYGYTF
TGCAGCGTTGGATCGGGGGCCGGGACAGGCTATGGCTACACCTTC
>TRBV6-1|.|.|TRBJ2-7
CASSAGTHSYEQYF
TGTGCCAGCAGTGCAGGGACACACTCCTACGAGCAGTACTTC
>TRBV11-2|.|TRBD1|TRBJ1-2
CASSSITGVWNGYTF
TGTGCCAGCAGCTCCATTACAGGGGTATGGAATGGCTACACCTTC
>TRBV9|once|TRBD2|TRBJ2-2
CASSVEGLGTGELFF
TGTGCCAGCAGCGTAGAGGGACTAGGGACCGGGGAGCTGTTTTTT
>TRBV4-1|.|TRBD2|TRBJ2-5
CASSQPTKRGGPETQYF
TGCGCCAGCAGCCAACCTACAAAGCGGGGGGGCCCTGAGACCCAGTACTTC
>TRBV27|.|TRBD2|TRBJ2-3
CASSPILAGPTDTQYF
TGTGCCAGCAGTCCCATCCTAGCGGGGCCCACAGATACGCAGTATTTT
>TRBV18|.|TRBD1|TRBJ1-1
CASSLDRDTEAFF
TGTGCCAGCTCACTGGACAGGGATACTGAAGCTTTCTTT
>TRBV4-1|few|.|TRBJ2-5
CASSQDRYQETQYF
TGCGCCAGCAGCCAAGACAGGTACCAAGAGACCCAGTACTTC
>TRBV7-3|.|.|TRBJ2-7
CASSPLGGSEQYF
TGTGCCAGCAGCCCTCTAGGGGGAAGCGAGCAGTACTTC
>TRBV2|.|.|TRBJ2-7
CASRDRDKPSYEQYF
TGTGCCAGCAGGGACCGGGACAAACCATCCTACGAGCAGTACTTC
>TRBV18|.|.|TRBJ1-3
CASSPQVTPGNTIYF
TGTGCCAGCTCACCACAAGTGACACCAGGAAACACCATATATTTT
>TRBV5-6|.|TRBD2|TRBJ2-1
CASSSTGTSGVDNEQFF
TGTGCCAGCAGCTCGACCGGGACTAGCGGGGTGGACAATGAGCAGTTCTTC
>TRBV7-2|.|TRBD1|TRBJ1-5
CASSSGTGRNQPQHF
TGTGCCAGCAGCTCCGGGACAGGACGAAATCAGCCCCAGCATTTT
>TRBV2|.|.|TRBJ2-7
CASKPSPTSEQYF
TGTGCCAGCAAACCTTCACCTACGTCCGAGCAGTACTTC
>TRBV7-2|.|TRBD1|TRBJ2-3
CASSQGTGVTDTQYF
TGTGCCAGCAGTCAAGGGACAGGGGTTACAGATACGCAGTATTTT
>TRBV28|.|.|TRBJ2-7
CASSSPGGGGEQYF
TGTGCCAGCAGTTCCCCAGGGGGCGGGGGCGAGCAGTACTTC
>TRBV6-5|once|.|TRBJ2-5
CASSKSGIQETQYF
TGTGCCAGCAGTAAGTCCGGGATTCAAGAGACCCAGTACTTC
>TRBV23-1|.|.|TRBJ1-5
CASSQFRRQHNQPQHF
TGCGCCAGCAGTCAATTCCGGAGACAGCACAATCAGCCCCAGCATTTT
>TRBV7-7|few|.|TRBJ2-7
CASIQVAYEQYF
TGTGCTAGCATCCAGGTGGCCTACGAGCAGTACTTC
>TRBV5-8|.|TRBD1|TRBJ1-1
CASSLQTGLNTEAFF
TGTGCCAGCAGCCTCCAGACAGGGTTGAACACTGAAGCTTTCTTT
>TRBV27|.|.|TRBJ2-7
CASSLSANYEQYF
TGCGCCAGCAGTTTATCAGCGAACTACGAGCAGTACTTC
>TRBV7-8|.|.|TRBJ2-5
CASSLAATPSTVETQYF
TGTGCCAGCAGCTTAGCGGCTACCCCTAGTACTGTGGAGACCCAGTACTTC
>TRBV4-3|once|.|TRBJ2-6
CASSQEYGGLGANVLTF
TGCGCCAGCAGCCAAGAATATGGCGGGTTGGGGGCCAACGTCCTGACTTTC
>TRBV10-3|.|TRBD1|TRBJ2-5
CAIRGQGAQETQYF
TGTGCCATCAGGGGACAGGGGGCCCAAGAGACCCAGTACTTC
>TRBV27|.|TRBD1|TRBJ1-2
CASSLDRVDGYTF
TGTGCCAGCAGTTTGGACAGGGTGGATGGCTACACCTTC
>TRBV7-3|once|TRBD1|TRBJ2-5
CASSLRDRVVEETQYF
TGTGCCAGCAGCCTCCGGGACAGGGTTGTCGAAGAGACCCAGTACTTC
>TRBV4-2|.|.|TRBJ2-3
CASSQEWRSSTDTQYF
TGTGCCAGCAGCCAAGAATGGCGGTCCTCCACAGATACGCAGTATTTT
>TRBV7-2|.|.|TRBJ1-3
CASSSFGNTIYF
TGTGCCAGCAGCTCCTTTGGAAACACCATATATTTT
>TRBV7-9|.|TRBD1|TRBJ2-7
CASRTGGSYEQYF
TGTGCCAGCAGGACAGGGGGATCCTACGAGCAGTACTTC
>TRBV19|.|.|TRBJ2-1
CASRIRGDNEQFF
TGTGCCAGTAGGATCAGGGGTGACAATGAGCAGTTCTTC
>TRBV14|.|.|TRBJ1-2
CASSQDLRVGYGYTF
TGTGCCAGCAGCCAAGATCTTCGGGTTGGCTATGGCTACACCTTC
>TRBV11-3|.|.|TRBJ1-1
CASSLVPGRYLPEAFF
TGTGCCAGCAGCTTAGTTCCAGGGAGGTATTTGCCTGAAGCTTTCTTT
>TRBV12-1|.|.|TRBJ2-5
CASSHRETQYF
TGTGCCAGCAGCCATCGGGAGACCCAGTACTTC
>TRBV4-2|.|TRBD2|TRBJ2-3
CASSQDLAGGRMSTDTQYF
TGTGCCAGCAGCCAAGACCTAGCGGGGGGGAGAATGAGCACAGATACGCAGTATTTT
>TRBV19|few|.|TRBJ1-5
CASSIRDSNQPQHF
TGTGCCAGTAGTATTCGGGATAGCAATCAGCCCCAGCATTTT
>TRBV7-9|.|TRBD1|TRBJ2-5
CASSLHRGQETQYF
TGTGCCAGCAGCTTGCACAGGGGGCAAGAGACCCAGTACTTC
>TRBV1|.|.|TRBJ2-2
CTSSQGGSSTGELFF
TGCACCAGCAGCCAGGGGGGGTCGAGCACCGGGGAGCTGTTTTTT
>TRBV4-3|.|.|TRBJ1-2
CASSLALSPNYGYTF
TGCGCCAGCAGCCTGGCCCTCTCGCCTAACTATGGCTACACCTTC
>TRBV5-1|.|TRBD1|TRBJ2-3
CASSPRGRGNTDTQYF
TGCGCCAGCAGCCCCAGGGGGCGGGGAAACACAGATACGCAGTATTTT
>TRBV6-6|few|.|TRBJ1-1
CASSSQAEAFF
TGTGCCAGCAGTTCGCAGGCTGAAGCTTTCTTT
>TRBV7-9|.|.|TRBJ2-1
CASSLVGGNEQFF
TGTGCCAGCAGCTTAGTCGGGGGAAATGAGCAGTTCTTC
>TRBV6-5|.|.|TRBJ2-1
CASSSPLAGYNEQFF
TGTGCCAGCAGTTCCCCACTGGCCGGGTACAATGAGCAGTTCTTC
>TRBV7-2|.|.|TRBJ1-1
CASGGQDTEAFF
TGTGCCAGCGGAGGGCAGGACACTGAAGCTTTCTTT
>TRBV27|.|.|TRBJ1-4
CASSPQVWGNEKLFF
TGTGCCAGCAGTCCACAGGTTTGGGGAAATGAAAAACTGTTTTTT
>TRBV7-9|few|.|TRBJ1-1
CASSLDGGVRNTEAFF
TGTGCCAGCAGCTTAGACGGAGGGGTCCGGAACACTGAAGCTTTCTTT